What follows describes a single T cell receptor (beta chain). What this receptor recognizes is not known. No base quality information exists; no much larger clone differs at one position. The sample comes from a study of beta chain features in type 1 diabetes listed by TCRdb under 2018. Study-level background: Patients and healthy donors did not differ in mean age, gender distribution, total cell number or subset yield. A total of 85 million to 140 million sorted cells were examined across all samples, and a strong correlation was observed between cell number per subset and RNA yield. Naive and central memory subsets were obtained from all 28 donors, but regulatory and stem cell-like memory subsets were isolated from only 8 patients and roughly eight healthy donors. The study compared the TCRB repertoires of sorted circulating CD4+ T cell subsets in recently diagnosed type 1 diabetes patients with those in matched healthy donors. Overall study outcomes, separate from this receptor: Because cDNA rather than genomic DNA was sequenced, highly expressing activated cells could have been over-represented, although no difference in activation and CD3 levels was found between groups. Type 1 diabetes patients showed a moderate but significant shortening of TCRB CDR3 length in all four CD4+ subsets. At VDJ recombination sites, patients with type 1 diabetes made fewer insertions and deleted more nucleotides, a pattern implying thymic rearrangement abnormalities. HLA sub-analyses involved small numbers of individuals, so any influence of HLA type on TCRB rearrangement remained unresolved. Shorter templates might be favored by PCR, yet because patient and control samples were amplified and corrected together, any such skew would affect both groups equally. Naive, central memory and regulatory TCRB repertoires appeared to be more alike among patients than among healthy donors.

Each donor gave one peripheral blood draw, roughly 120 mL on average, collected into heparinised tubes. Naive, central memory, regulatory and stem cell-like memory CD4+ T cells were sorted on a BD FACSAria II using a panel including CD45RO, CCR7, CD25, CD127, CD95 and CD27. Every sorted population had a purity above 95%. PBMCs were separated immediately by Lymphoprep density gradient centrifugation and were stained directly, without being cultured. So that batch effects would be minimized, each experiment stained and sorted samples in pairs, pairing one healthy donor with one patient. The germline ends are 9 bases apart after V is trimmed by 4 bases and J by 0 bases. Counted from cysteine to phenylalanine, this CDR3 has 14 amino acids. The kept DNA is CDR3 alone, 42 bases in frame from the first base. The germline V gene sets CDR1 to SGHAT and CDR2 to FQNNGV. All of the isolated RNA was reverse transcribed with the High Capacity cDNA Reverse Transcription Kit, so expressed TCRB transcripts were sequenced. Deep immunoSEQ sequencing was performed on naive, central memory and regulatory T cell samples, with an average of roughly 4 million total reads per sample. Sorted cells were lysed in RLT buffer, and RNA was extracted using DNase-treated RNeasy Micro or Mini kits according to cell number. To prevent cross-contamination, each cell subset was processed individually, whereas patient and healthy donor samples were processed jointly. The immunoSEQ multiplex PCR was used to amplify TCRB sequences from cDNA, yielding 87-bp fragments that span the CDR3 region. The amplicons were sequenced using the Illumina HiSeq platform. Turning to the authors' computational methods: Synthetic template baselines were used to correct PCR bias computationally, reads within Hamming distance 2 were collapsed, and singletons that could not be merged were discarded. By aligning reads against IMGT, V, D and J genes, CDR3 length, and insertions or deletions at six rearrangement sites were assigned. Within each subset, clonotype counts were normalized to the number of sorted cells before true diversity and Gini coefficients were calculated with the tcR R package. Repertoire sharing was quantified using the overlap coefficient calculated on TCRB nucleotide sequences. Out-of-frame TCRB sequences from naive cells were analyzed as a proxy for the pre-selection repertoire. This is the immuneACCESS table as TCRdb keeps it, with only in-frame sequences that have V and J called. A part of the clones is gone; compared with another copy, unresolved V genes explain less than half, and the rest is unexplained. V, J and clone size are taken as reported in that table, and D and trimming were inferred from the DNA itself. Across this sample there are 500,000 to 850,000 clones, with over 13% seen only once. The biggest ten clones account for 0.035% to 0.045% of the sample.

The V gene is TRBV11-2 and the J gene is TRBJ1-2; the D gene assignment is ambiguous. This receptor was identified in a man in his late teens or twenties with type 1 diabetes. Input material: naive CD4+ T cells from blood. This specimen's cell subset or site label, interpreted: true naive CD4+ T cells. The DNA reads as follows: TGTGCCAGCAGCTCGACAAGAACTAACTATGGCTACACCTTC. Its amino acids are CASSSTRTNYGYTF.